Below, one T cell receptor beta chain is given with its context. It has no known antigen specificity. Base quality data are lacking; no much larger clone is found one base away. From a lookup of the germline V gene, CDR1 and CDR2 are KGHSH and LQKENI. V gives up 5 bases and J gives up 4 bases, and the segment between their germline ends measures 13 bases. Reading from cysteine to phenylalanine, the CDR3 counts 14 amino acids. Only CDR3 DNA remains: 42 bases, in frame from the first base. These data belong to a study of T cells after yellow fever vaccination (dated by TCRdb to between 2018 and 2021). Regarding the study in general: The SMART-Seq v4 Ultra Low Input RNA kit was used to prepare libraries from fractions with low cell numbers. Bulk TCR alpha and beta repertoires were sequenced longitudinally to track T-cell clones before and after primary and booster YFV17D yellow fever vaccination. Two healthy male donors, one aged 18 to 30 and one aged 30 to 39 years, were included in the cohort. Blood was drawn at multiple timepoints before and after primary and secondary immunization, with bulk PBMC replicates and cell subsets isolated.

Sample treatment or condition, as interpreted from the label and publication: live attenuated yellow fever vaccine strain. At each blood-draw timepoint, two biological replicates of bulk PBMCs were collected. PBMCs were isolated from peripheral blood using a standard Ficoll-Paque protocol. TriZol was used to extract RNA from bulk PBMCs, from CD4 and CD8 fractions, and from dextramer-positive and dextramer-negative fractions. The investigation overall reported the following: Because the study included only two donors, the extent to which the findings can be generalized is limited. Computational filtering was needed because FACS-sorted repertoires could contain abundant contaminating clonotypes from the bulk population. The secondary T-cell response was found to be weaker but faster than the primary response, with a peak reached on day 5 rather than on day 15. A small share of clonotypes was detected in both CD4 and CD8 compartments, with the overlap likely arising from convergent recombination. After the booster, most clones that had expanded after primary vaccination were detected again (approximately 95% of CD4 and under 90% of CD8), suggesting broad maintenance of memory.

Synthesis of TCR cDNA relied on 5'RACE template switching, a step that introduced a universal primer site along with unique molecular identifiers. Priming of cDNA synthesis was performed from both the TCR alpha and TCR beta constant segments. Libraries were amplified in two PCR steps, with sample barcodes and sequencing adapters added in the second step. Libraries were sequenced on Illumina HiSeq 2500 (2x100 bp) or NovaSeq (2x150 bp). Turning to the authors' computational methods: Reads were demultiplexed and collapsed into UMI consensus sequences with MIGEC, and V(D)J alignment was performed with MiXCR. Vaccine-responding clonotypes were defined with edgeR using replicate PBMC samples, requiring FDR below 0.01 and a log2 fold change above 5 up to day 15. Bulk clonotypes were assigned CD4 or CD8 identity according to which sequenced CD4 or CD8 repertoire held them at higher abundance. TCRdb reworked the public reads: Q25 trimming with fastp, MiXCR clone assembly, productive beta chains retained. Under each unique CDR3 protein, matching rows form one entry showing the most common genes and DNA. The V and J calls here are based on TCRdb, not the publication. This sample lists about 340,000 distinct CDR3 sequences; more than 8.5% were detected once. The top ten clones comprise about a sixth of the sample.

This sequence originates from a man younger than 30 who received the YFV17D yellow fever vaccine. The sequencing used PBMCs, collected on the day of the first yellow fever vaccination. In this chain, TRBV18 is recombined with TRBJ2-3; perhaps TRBD1 is the D gene, with 5 bases matching. The CDR3 corresponds to CASSTPGIPDTQYF. The DNA sequence is as follows: TGTGCCAGCTCAACCCCAGGGATCCCAGATACGCAGTATTTT.